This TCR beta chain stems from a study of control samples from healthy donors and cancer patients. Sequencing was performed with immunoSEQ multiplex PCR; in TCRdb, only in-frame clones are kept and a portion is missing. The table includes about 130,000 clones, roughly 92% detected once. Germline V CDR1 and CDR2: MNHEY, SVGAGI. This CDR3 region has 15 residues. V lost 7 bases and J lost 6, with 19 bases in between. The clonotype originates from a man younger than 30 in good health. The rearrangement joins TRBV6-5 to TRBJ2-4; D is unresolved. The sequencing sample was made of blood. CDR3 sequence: CASTPSLGGRNIQYF. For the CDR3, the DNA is TGTGCCAGCACTCCCTCCCTGGGTGGTCGAAACATTCAGTACTTC.